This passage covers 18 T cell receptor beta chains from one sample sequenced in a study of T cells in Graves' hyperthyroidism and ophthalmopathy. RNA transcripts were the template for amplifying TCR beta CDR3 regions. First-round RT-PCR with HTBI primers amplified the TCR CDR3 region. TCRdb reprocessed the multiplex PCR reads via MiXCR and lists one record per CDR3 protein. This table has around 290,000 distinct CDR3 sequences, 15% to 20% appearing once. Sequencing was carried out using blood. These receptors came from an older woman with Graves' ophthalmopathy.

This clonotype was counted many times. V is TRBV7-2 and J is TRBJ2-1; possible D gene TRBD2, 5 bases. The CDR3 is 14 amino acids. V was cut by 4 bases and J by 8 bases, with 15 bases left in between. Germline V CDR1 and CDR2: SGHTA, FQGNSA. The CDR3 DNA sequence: TGTGCCAGCAGCTCGAGTGAGAGGGTATATGAGCAGTTCTTC. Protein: CASSSSERVYEQFF.

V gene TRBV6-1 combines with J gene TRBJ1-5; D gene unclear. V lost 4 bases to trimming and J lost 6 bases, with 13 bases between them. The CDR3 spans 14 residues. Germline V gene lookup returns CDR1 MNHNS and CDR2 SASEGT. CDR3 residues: CASSVGPRSQPQHF. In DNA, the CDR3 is TGTGCCAGCAGTGTCGGGCCTCGGAGTCAGCCCCAGCATTTT.

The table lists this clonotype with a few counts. CDR3 sequence reads: CASSPTRDSYNEQFF. CDR3 coding DNA: TGTGCCAGCAGCCCGACTAGGGACTCTTACAATGAGCAGTTCTTC. The chain links TRBV7-8 to TRBJ2-1, with D perhaps TRBD2 (6 bases). V shed 5 bases and J shed 4 bases, with 15 bases lying between them. The CDR3 covers 15 residues. CDR1 is SGHVS, CDR2 FQNEAQ, per germline.

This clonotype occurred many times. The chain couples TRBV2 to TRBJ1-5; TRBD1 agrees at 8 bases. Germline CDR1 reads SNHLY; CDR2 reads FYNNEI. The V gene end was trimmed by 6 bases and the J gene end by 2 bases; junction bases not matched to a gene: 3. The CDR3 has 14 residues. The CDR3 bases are TGTGCCAGCAGATGGGGACAGGGCAATCAGCCCCAGCATTTT. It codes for CASRWGQGNQPQHF.

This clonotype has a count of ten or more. This CDR3 reads CASSSLGGAWTDTQYF. In DNA, the CDR3 is TGTGCCAGCAGCTCCCTGGGGGGTGCTTGGACAGATACGCAGTATTTT. V gene TRBV11-2 combines with J gene TRBJ2-3; perhaps TRBD2 as D (6 bases). The CDR3 runs to 16 residues. In germline, CDR1 is SGHAT, CDR2 FQNNGV. The germline V and J ends were trimmed by 4 bases and 3 bases, with 17 bases remaining between them.

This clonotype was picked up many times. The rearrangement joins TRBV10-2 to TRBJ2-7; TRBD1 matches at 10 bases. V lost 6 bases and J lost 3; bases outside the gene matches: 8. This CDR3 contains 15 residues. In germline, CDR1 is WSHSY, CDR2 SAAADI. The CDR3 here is CASRENDRGLYEQYF. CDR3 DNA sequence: TGCGCCAGCAGAGAAAACGACAGGGGGCTCTACGAGCAGTACTTC.

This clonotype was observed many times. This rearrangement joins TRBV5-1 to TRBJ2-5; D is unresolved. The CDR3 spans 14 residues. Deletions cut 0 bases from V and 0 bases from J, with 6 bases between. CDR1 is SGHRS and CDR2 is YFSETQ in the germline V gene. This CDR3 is CASSLVGNQETQYF. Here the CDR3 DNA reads TGCGCCAGCAGCTTGGTCGGAAACCAAGAGACCCAGTACTTC.

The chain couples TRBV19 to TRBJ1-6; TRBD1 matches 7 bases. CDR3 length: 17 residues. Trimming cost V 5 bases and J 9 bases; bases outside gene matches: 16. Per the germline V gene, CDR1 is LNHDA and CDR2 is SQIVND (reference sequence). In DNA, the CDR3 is TGTGCCAGTAGTCCGATGGGCCGACAGGGAATGCGTTCACCCCTCCACTTT. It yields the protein CASSPMGRQGMRSPLHF.

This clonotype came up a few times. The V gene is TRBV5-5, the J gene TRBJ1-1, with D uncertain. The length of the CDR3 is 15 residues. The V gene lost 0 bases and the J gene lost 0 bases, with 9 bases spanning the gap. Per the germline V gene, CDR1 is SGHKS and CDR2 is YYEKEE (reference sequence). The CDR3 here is CASSLGGNLNTEAFF. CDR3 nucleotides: TGTGCCAGCAGCTTGGGTGGGAATTTGAACACTGAAGCTTTCTTT. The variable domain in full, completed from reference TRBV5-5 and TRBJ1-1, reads DAGVTQSPTHLIKTRGQQVTLRCSPISGHKSVSWYQQVLGQGPQFIFQYYEKEERGRGNFPDRFSARQFPNYSSELNVNALLLGDSALYLCASSLGGNLNTEAFFGQGTRLTVV.

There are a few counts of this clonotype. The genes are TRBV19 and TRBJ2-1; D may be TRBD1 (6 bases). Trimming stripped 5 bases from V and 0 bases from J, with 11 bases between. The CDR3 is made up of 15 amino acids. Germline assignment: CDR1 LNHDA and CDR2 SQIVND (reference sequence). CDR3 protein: CASSRDTRSYNEQFF. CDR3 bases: TGTGCCAGTAGTCGGGACACCCGCTCCTACAATGAGCAGTTCTTC.

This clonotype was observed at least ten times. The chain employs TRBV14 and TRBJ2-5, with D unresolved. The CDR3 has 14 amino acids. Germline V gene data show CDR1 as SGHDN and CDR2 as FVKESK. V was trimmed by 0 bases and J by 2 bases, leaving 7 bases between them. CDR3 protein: CASSQDFNQETQYF. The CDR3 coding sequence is TGTGCCAGCAGCCAAGATTTCAATCAAGAGACCCAGTACTTC.

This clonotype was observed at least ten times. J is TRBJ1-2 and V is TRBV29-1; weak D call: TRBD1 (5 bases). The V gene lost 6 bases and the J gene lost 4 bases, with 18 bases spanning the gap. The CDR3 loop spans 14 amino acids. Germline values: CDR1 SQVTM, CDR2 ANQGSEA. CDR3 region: CSVMVQIDSYGYTF. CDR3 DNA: TGCAGCGTAATGGTGCAGATCGACAGCTATGGCTACACCTTC.

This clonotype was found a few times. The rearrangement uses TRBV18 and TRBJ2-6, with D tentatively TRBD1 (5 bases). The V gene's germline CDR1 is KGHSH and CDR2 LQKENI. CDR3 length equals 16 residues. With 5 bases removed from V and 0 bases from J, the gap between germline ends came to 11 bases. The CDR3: CASSKQDLSGANVLTF. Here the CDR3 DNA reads TGTGCCAGCTCAAAACAGGACCTCTCTGGGGCCAACGTCCTGACTTTC.

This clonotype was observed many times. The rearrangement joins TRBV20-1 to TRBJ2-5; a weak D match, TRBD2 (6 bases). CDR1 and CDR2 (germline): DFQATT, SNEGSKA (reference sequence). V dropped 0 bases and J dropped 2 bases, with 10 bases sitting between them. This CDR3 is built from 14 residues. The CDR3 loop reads CSARDPGGQETQYF. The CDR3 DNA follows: TGCAGTGCTAGAGATCCCGGGGGACAAGAGACCCAGTACTTC.

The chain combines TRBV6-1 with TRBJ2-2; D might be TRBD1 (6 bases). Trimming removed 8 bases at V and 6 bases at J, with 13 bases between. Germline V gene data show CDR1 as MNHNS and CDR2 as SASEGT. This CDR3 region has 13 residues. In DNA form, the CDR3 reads TGTGCCAGCGGAAAGACAGGAGCCGGGGAGCTGTTTTTT. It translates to CASGKTGAGELFF.

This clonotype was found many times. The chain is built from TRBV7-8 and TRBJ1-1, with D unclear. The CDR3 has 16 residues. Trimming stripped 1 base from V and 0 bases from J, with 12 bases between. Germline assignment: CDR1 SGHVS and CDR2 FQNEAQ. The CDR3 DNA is TGTGCCAGCAGCTTAGGGTCGGTGGGCTTGAACACTGAAGCTTTCTTT. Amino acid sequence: CASSLGSVGLNTEAFF.

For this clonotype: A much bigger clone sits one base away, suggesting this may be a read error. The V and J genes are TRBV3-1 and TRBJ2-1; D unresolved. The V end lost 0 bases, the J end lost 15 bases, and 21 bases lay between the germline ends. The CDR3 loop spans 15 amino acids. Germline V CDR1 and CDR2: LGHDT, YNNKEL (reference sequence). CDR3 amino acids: CASSQERVELGSRFF. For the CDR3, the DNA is TGTGCCAGCAGCCAAGAAAGGGTCGAGCTGGGGTCTCGGTTCTTC.

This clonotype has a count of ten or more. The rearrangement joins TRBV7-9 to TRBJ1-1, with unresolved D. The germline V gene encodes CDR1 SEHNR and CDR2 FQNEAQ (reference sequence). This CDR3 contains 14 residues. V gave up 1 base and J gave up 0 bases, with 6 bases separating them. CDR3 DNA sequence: TGTGCCAGCAGCTTAGTTTTGGTGAACACTGAAGCTTTCTTT. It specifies CASSLVLVNTEAFF.